The clone carrying this T cell receptor (beta chain) was detected many times. The library protocol tagged individual cDNA molecules with unique molecular identifiers. MiXCR was run by TCRdb on the 5' RACE reads, yielding one entry per CDR3 protein. The table shows 70,000 to 90,000 distinct CDR3 sequences, with about 12% occurring only once. These data come from a study of early T cells in non-severe SARS-CoV-2 infection. The CDR3 has 13 amino acids. Between the trimmed V and J ends, which lost 1 base and 4 bases, there was a span of 4 bases. Per germline, CDR1 SGHVS and CDR2 FQNEAQ. This TCR came from an adult who was a healthcare worker with PCR-confirmed SARS-CoV-2 infection or an uninfected control (not recorded which). This sequence joins TRBV7-8 and TRBJ2-2; unclear D gene. The sample consisted of whole blood. CDR3 DNA: TGTGCCAGCAGCTTAGAGGGCACCGGGGAGCTGTTTTTT. Translated: CASSLEGTGELFF. The whole variable domain, filled in from reference TRBV7-8 and TRBJ2-2, reads GAGVSQSPRYKVAKRGQDVALRCDPISGHVSLFWYQQALGQGPEFLTYFQNEAQLDKSGLPSDRFFAERPEGSVSTLKIQRTQQEDSAVYLCASSLEGTGELFFGEGSRLTVL.